This TCR beta chain comes out of a study of CD8+CD57+ T cells in acquired aplastic anemia. Study overall: Sorted CD4+ and CD8+ cells yielded 2.5 to 3.5 ug of DNA on average.

Genomic DNA templated the TCR beta VDJ and CDR3 profiling. MiXCR was run by TCRdb on the reads, yielding one entry per CDR3 protein. This table holds around 210,000 distinct CDR3 sequences, 60% to 80% found once. Whoever was chosen for sequencing had shown CD8+CD57+ cell expansion by flow cytometry. All patients had severe acquired aplastic anemia. Deletions cut 0 bases from V and 10 bases from J, with 12 bases between. The germline V gene has CDR1 LNHNV and CDR2 YYDKDF (reference sequence). This CDR3 spans 13 amino acids. The gene calls are TRBV15 and TRBJ1-1; D may be TRBD1 (6 bases). This clonotype originated in a human donor with aplastic anemia. The sequenced sample was sorted CD4+, CD8+, or CD8+CD57+ T cells (not recorded which) from PBMCs. The chain's CDR3 is CATSRDSGARAFF. CDR3 nucleotide sequence: TGTGCCACCAGCAGAGATTCGGGGGCACGAGCTTTCTTT.